These T cell receptor beta chains were read from a single sample in a study of T cells in Graves' hyperthyroidism and ophthalmopathy. TCRdb redid the calling of the multiplex PCR reads with MiXCR, one entry per CDR3 protein. This table holds approximately 400,000 distinct CDR3 sequences, under 15% found once. Sequenced input: blood. The receptors originated from a woman aged 30 to 39 with Graves' hyperthyroidism. CDR3s include the opening cysteine and the closing phenylalanine or tryptophan. The D gene is left open where the match is weak. The size of a clone is reported for some rows only, either as once, few or many, or as a class for expanded clones.

J gene	clone size	D gene	V gene	CDR3 length	CDR3 DNA	CDR3 protein
TRBJ2-1	many	.	TRBV5-1	16	TGCGCCAGCAGCTTGGATGTGGCGGGACCCTACAATGAGCAGTTCTTC	CASSLDVAGPYNEQFF
TRBJ2-5	many	TRBD1	TRBV28	15	TGTGCCAGCAGCGGGGGACAGGGTGGACTACAGACCCAGTACTTC	CASSGGQGGLQTQYF
TRBJ2-5	few	.	TRBV4-2	15	TGTGCCAGCAGAAGTCTCCGAGGCGGGAAGGAGACCCAGTACTTC	CASRSLRGGKETQYF
TRBJ1-5	few	.	TRBV20-1	14	TGCAGTGCTGGAAGTCCAGACAGCAATCAGCCCCAGCATTTT	CSAGSPDSNQPQHF
TRBJ1-2	few	.	TRBV7-9	18	TGTGCCAGCAGCCCCTTTCTCCCTCGCCGGGACAACAACTATGGCTACACCTTC	CASSPFLPRRDNNYGYTF
TRBJ1-2	many	.	TRBV6-5	17	TGTGCCAGCAGTTACTCGGGGTTGTTTGAGTTTCGCTATGGCTACACCTTC	CASSYSGLFEFRYGYTF
TRBJ1-6	.	TRBD1	TRBV5-1	17	TGCGCCAGCAGCTTGGCCCCTGGGACAGGCAGTAATTCACCCCTCCACTTT	CASSLAPGTGSNSPLHF
TRBJ2-1	few	TRBD2	TRBV19	15	TGTGCCAGTAGTATGCCTAGCGGCGCCTACAATGAGCAGTTCTTC	CASSMPSGAYNEQFF
TRBJ2-7	few	.	TRBV20-1	13	TGCAGTGCTAGGCGGACAGAAACCTACGAGCAGTACTTC	CSARRTETYEQYF
TRBJ1-1	many	.	TRBV28	16	TGTGCCAGCAGTTCCGGGACTCGTAGAATGAACACTGAAGCTTTCTTT	CASSSGTRRMNTEAFF
TRBJ2-1	few	TRBD1	TRBV4-1	15	TGCGCCAGCAGCCAAAGAGGGGGCGACTACAATGAGCAGTTCTTC	CASSQRGGDYNEQFF
TRBJ2-2	many	TRBD2	TRBV28	16	TGTGCCAGCACTAAATTGGGACTAGCGGGCACCGGGGAGCTGTTTTTT	CASTKLGLAGTGELFF
TRBJ1-1	.	.	TRBV6-1	15	TGTGCCAGCAGTGAAGCAGGGGTGCGGAACACTGAAGCTTTCTTT	CASSEAGVRNTEAFF
TRBJ2-2	.	.	TRBV28	13	TGTGCCAGCAGTTTATTAGGGTCCGGGCGACTGTTTTTT	CASSLLGSGRLFF
TRBJ2-1	many	TRBD1	TRBV7-3	15	TGTGCCAGCAGCTTAAGAGGGGGCGAGGGCAATGAGCAGTTCTTC	CASSLRGGEGNEQFF
TRBJ2-2	few	TRBD2	TRBV29-1	14	TGCAGCGTCGGAGCGGGGAGGATCACCGGGGAGCTGTTTTTT	CSVGAGRITGELFF
TRBJ2-7	many	TRBD2	TRBV2	15	TGTGCCAGCAGTGACGTAGCGGGAGTCTCCTACGAGCAGTACTTC	CASSDVAGVSYEQYF
TRBJ2-1	few	TRBD2	TRBV20-1	15	TGCAGTGCTAGAAATAGCGGGAGCTCCTACAATGAGCAGTTCTTC	CSARNSGSSYNEQFF
TRBJ2-1	many	.	TRBV12-3/TRBV12-4	14	TGTGCCAGCAGTTTTAGGACAGTATACAATGAGCAGTTCTTC	CASSFRTVYNEQFF
TRBJ1-5	.	.	TRBV12-3/TRBV12-4	14	TGTGCCAGCAGTCATACAGGATGGGGCCAGCCCCAGCATTTT	CASSHTGWGQPQHF
TRBJ2-1	many	.	TRBV11-1	17	TGTGCCAGCAGCTTAACAGAAAATTATGCCGGGGACAATGAGCAGTTCTTC	CASSLTENYAGDNEQFF
TRBJ2-1	few	TRBD1	TRBV6-1	14	TGTGCCAGCAGAGTTGGACAGGCTCACAATGAGCAGTTCTTC	CASRVGQAHNEQFF
TRBJ1-5	many	.	TRBV20-1	14	TGCAGTGCTAGAGACACCTTTAGCAATCAGCCCCAGCATTTT	CSARDTFSNQPQHF
TRBJ2-5	many	TRBD1	TRBV30	12	TGTGCCTGCAGGGGGAACCAAGAGACCCAGTACTTC	CACRGNQETQYF
TRBJ2-3	few	TRBD2	TRBV19	16	TGTGCCAGTCGAGGGGTACTAGCGGGGAGCACAGATACGCAGTATTTT	CASRGVLAGSTDTQYF
TRBJ2-3	.	TRBD2	TRBV6-1	23	TGTGCCAGCATCGGGAGGGGGCTCGCCGTGACTAGCGGGAGGTTGGTCGACACAGATACGCAGTATTTT	CASIGRGLAVTSGRLVDTDTQYF
TRBJ1-1	many	TRBD1	TRBV29-1	12	TGCAGCGTTCGACAGGGCGGCACTGAAGCTTTCTTT	CSVRQGGTEAFF
TRBJ2-1	many	TRBD2	TRBV28	15	TGTGCCAGCAGTTTTGGGCTAGCGGGAGCCAATGAGCAGTTCTTC	CASSFGLAGANEQFF
TRBJ2-5	.	.	TRBV29-1	12	TGCAGCATACGGTCCGCCGAGGAGACCCAGTACTTC	CSIRSAEETQYF
TRBJ2-5	many	TRBD2	TRBV20-1	15	TGCAGTGCTAGAAACCGACTAGCGCCTCAAGAGACCCAGTACTTC	CSARNRLAPQETQYF
TRBJ2-3	many	.	TRBV5-1	14	TGCGCCAGCAGCTTGTCGCAGGCTGGGGATACGCAGTATTTT	CASSLSQAGDTQYF
TRBJ2-5	few	.	TRBV29-1	14	TGCAGCGTTGATCGTCAGAACAGCGAAGAGACCCAGTACTTC	CSVDRQNSEETQYF
TRBJ2-5	many	.	TRBV3-1	16	TGTGCCAGCAGCCAAGATGGGACGGGGGCATGGGAGACCCAGTACTTC	CASSQDGTGAWETQYF
TRBJ2-1	many	TRBD2	TRBV6-1	16	TGTGCCAGCAGTCTCGCCGGGAGGGCCTTTGCCAATGAGCAGTTCTTC	CASSLAGRAFANEQFF